This TCR beta chain was sequenced for a study of Graves' ophthalmopathy and Graves' hyperthyroidism. Background on the study: Before any treatment, peripheral blood was taken at the initial diagnosis. Overall study results and limits: Its predictions of ophthalmopathy progression gave the model 65% to 71% sensitivity and 72% to 80% specificity. The majority of expanded thyroid clonotypes above 0.001 frequency also occurred in blood.

PBMCs had their origin in fresh peripheral blood (approximately 10 ml). This CDR3 has 13 amino acids. Germline CDR1 reads SNHLY; CDR2 reads FYNNEI. V lost 6 bases to trimming and J lost 8 bases; unmatched junction nucleotides: 7. This clonotype has ten or more counts. Its antigen is not known. Beta-chain TCR CDR3 regions were amplified from RNA transcripts. HTBI primers served in a first-round RT-PCR, which a second-round multiplex PCR followed. TCRdb reanalysed the multiplex PCR reads using MiXCR and keeps one entry per CDR3 protein. The table shows 220,000 or so distinct CDR3 sequences, with about a fifth occurring only once.

The receptor's source is a woman between 45 and 60 years old with Graves' ophthalmopathy. The rearrangement uses TRBV2 and TRBJ1-2; 9 positions match TRBD1. Sequenced material: peripheral blood. The CDR3 here is CASRGTGQAGYTF. The DNA of the CDR3 is TGTGCCAGCAGGGGGACAGGGCAAGCGGGCTACACCTTC.